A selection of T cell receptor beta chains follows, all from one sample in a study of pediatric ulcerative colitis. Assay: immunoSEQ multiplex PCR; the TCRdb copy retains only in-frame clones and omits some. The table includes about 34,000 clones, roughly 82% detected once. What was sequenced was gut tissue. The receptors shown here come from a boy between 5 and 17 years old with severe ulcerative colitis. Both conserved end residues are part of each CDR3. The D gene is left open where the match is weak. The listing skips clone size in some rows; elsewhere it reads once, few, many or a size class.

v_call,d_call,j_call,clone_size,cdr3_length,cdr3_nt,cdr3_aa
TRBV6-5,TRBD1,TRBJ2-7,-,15,TGTGCCAGCAGTTACTCGGGACAGGGGTTCTACGAGCAGTACTTC,CASSYSGQGFYEQYF
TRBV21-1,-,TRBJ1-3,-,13,TGTGCCAGCAGCGAACGATGCGGAAACACCATATATTTT,CASSERCGNTIYF
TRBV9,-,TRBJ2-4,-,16,TGTGCCAGCAGCGCCGGGGCCTCCCGAGCCAAAAACATTCAGTACTTC,CASSAGASRAKNIQYF
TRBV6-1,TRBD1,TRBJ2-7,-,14,TGTGCCAGCAGAGACCAGGGGACAGTCTACGAGCAGTACTTC,CASRDQGTVYEQYF
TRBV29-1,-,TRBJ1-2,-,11,TGCAGCGTCCTGCTTGGATGGGGCTACACCTTC,CSVLLGWGYTF
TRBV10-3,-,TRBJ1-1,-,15,TGTGCCATCAGTGCGGCGCCGGATCCGGGGACTGAAGCTTTCTTT,CAISAAPDPGTEAFF
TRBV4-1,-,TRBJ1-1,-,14,TGCGCCAGCAGCCAAGTGGTGCGGGACACTGAAGCTTTCTTT,CASSQVVRDTEAFF
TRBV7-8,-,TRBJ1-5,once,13,TGTGCCAGCAGCTTAGAGCTCAATCAGCCCCAGCATTTT,CASSLELNQPQHF
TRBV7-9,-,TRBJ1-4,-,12,TGTGCCAGCAGCGTCGGACAGATAAAACTGTTTTTT,CASSVGQIKLFF
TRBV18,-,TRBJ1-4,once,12,TGTGCCAGCTCCCAGCGGAATGAAAAACTGTTTTTT,CASSQRNEKLFF
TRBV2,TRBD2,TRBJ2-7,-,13,TGTGCCAGGGTTCCGGGGGGAAACTACGAGCAGTACTTC,CARVPGGNYEQYF
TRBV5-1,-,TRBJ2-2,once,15,TGCGCCAGCAGCCCTGGGGGGACGGACACCGGGGAGCTGTTTTTT,CASSPGGTDTGELFF